The source of this T cell receptor beta chain is a study of chemoradiotherapy in HPV16-positive cancers. About the research overall: Functional T-cell assays on a couple of HPV16-positive patients' cells defined candidate HPV-specific clones and common TCR motifs. General observations from the study: For HPV16-positive patients, expanding HPV-responsive T cells associated with longer recurrence-free survival.

The method was immunoSEQ multiplex PCR; TCRdb's version includes in-frame clones alone and lacks a portion of them. The sample holds about 16,000 clones, around three quarters seen once. This clone was seen more than once but under ten times. What it binds is not known. There are 15 residues in the CDR3. V was clipped by 0 bases and J by 8 bases; unmatched bases: 5. Germline loops: CDR1 SGHNT, CDR2 YYREEE (reference sequence). Repertoires were sampled repeatedly during chemoradiotherapy. Sequencing was performed on tumor tissue, taken from a patient who underwent chemoradiotherapy. This TCR was recovered from a human donor with HPV-associated anogenital cancer. The chain employs TRBV5-4 and TRBJ1-6, with 7 bases matching TRBD1. CDR3 coding DNA: TGTGCCAGCAGCTTGGGACAGGGTAGCCATTCACCCCTCCACTTT. Protein product: CASSLGQGSHSPLHF.